Listed below are T cell receptor beta chains from one sample, sequenced in a study of cytomegalovirus exposure and HLA in healthy donors. Libraries were prepared by immunoSEQ multiplex PCR; TCRdb keeps only in-frame clonotypes and omits some of them. The sample consists of hundreds of thousands of clones, roughly 70% of them appearing once. Sequencing was carried out using PBMCs. The receptors come from a female donor in good health and CMV-seronegative. The CDR3 runs from the conserved cysteine through the conserved F or W. Fields, in order: V gene, clone size, J gene, CDR3 length, D gene, CDR3 protein, CDR3 DNA. The D gene is left open where the match is weak. Clone size appears in some rows only: once, few, many, or a class for an expanded clone.

TRBV12-5	once	TRBJ2-1	15	TRBD2	CASGLSGSGYNEQFF	TGTGCTAGTGGCCTTAGCGGGAGTGGTTACAATGAGCAGTTCTTC
TRBV28	.	TRBJ2-7	15	TRBD1	CASSPSPGTGSEQYF	TGTGCCAGCAGTCCCTCTCCCGGGACAGGGAGCGAGCAGTACTTC
TRBV27	.	TRBJ2-7	16	.	CASSLSGTRLSYEQYF	TGTGCCAGCAGTTTGTCCGGGACTCGACTCTCCTACGAGCAGTACTTC
TRBV7-9	.	TRBJ2-1	15	TRBD2	CASSLAGTSGNEQFF	TGTGCCAGCAGCTTAGCCGGGACTAGCGGGAATGAGCAGTTCTTC
TRBV6-5	.	TRBJ1-2	14	TRBD1	CASSYSRGHGGYTF	TGTGCCAGCAGTTACTCCAGGGGGCACGGGGGCTACACCTTC
TRBV5-1	.	TRBJ2-1	18	.	CASSSRSFPTGMGGEQFF	TGCGCCAGCAGTTCACGGTCCTTTCCGACAGGTATGGGGGGGGAGCAGTTCTTC
TRBV18	.	TRBJ1-3	16	.	CASSHDTFLSGNTIYF	TGTGCCAGCTCGCATGACACCTTCCTCTCTGGAAACACCATATATTTT
TRBV10-3	.	TRBJ2-7	12	TRBD1	CAIGDSWDEQYF	TGTGCCATCGGGGACAGCTGGGACGAGCAGTACTTC
TRBV9	.	TRBJ1-2	12	.	CASSVRGNGYTF	TGTGCCAGCAGCGTCCGAGGGAATGGCTACACCTTC
TRBV15	once	TRBJ2-7	15	.	CATTQITGGTYEQYF	TGTGCCACCACCCAGATCACCGGGGGAACCTACGAGCAGTACTTC
TRBV19	once	TRBJ1-5	15	.	CASSIEGADNQPQHF	TGTGCCAGTAGTATTGAAGGGGCCGACAATCAGCCCCAGCATTTT
TRBV28	.	TRBJ2-7	13	TRBD1	CASSRGQNYEQYF	TGTGCCAGCAGTCGGGGACAGAACTACGAGCAGTACTTC
TRBV4-2	.	TRBJ2-7	14	TRBD1	CASSQPGDRAEQYF	TGTGCCAGCAGCCAACCGGGTGACAGGGCCGAGCAGTACTTC
TRBV5-1	.	TRBJ2-3	16	TRBD1	CASSPGTGGGTDTQYF	TGCGCCAGCAGCCCAGGGACAGGGGGCGGGACAGATACGCAGTATTTT
TRBV5-4	.	TRBJ2-5	15	.	CASSLVGGLQETQYF	TGTGCCAGCAGCTTGGTCGGAGGGCTCCAAGAGACCCAGTACTTC